A selection of T cell receptor beta chains follows, all from one sample in a study of blood T cells in healthy people across ages. TCRdb itself ran the 5' RACE reads through MiXCR, one entry per CDR3 protein. The sample records 540,000 or so distinct CDR3 sequences, less than 25% being singletons. These same data were also listed under a study on T cells of mothers and their children.

Sequences were obtained from blood. The receptors shown here come from a boy between 10 and 17 years old in good health. Each CDR3 is given with its conserved first and last residue. The order of the fields is V gene, D gene, clone size, J gene, CDR3 DNA, CDR3 protein. The D gene is left open where the match is weak. Rows may omit the clone size; those that give it use once, few, many or a size class.

TRBV5-6	TRBD2	NA	TRBJ2-5	TGTGCCAGCAGCCAGGGACTAGCGGGGGGGCAAGGGACCCAGTACTTC	CASSQGLAGGQGTQYF
TRBV20-1	TRBD1	few	TRBJ1-6	TGCAGTGCTAGGCCCGGGACAGGGGTCGTTCCCCTCCACTTT	CSARPGTGVVPLHF
TRBV7-8	NA	NA	TRBJ2-4	TGTGCCAGCAGCCCATCCCCACACGACATTCAGTACTTC	CASSPSPHDIQYF
TRBV11-2	TRBD2	NA	TRBJ2-1	TGTGCCAGCAGTTACTCAGGGCTAGCGGGAGTTGAGGAGCAGTTCTTC	CASSYSGLAGVEEQFF
TRBV4-2	TRBD2	many	TRBJ2-4	TGTGCCAGCAGCCAAGTCGGATATGCGGGGGGGAGAGAAACCAAAAACATTCAGTACTTC	CASSQVGYAGGRETKNIQYF
TRBV4-3	TRBD2	few	TRBJ2-3	TGCGCCAGCAGCCGAGAGACTAGCGGGGGTACAGATACGCAGTATTTT	CASSRETSGGTDTQYF
TRBV14	NA	many	TRBJ1-3	TGTGCCAGCAGTGCCTACAGTAGAACTGGAAACACCATATATTTT	CASSAYSRTGNTIYF
TRBV18	TRBD1	few	TRBJ2-5	TGTGCCAGCTCACCGACCAGGGGGCTGAGAGAGACCCAGTACTTC	CASSPTRGLRETQYF
TRBV21-1	NA	few	TRBJ1-1	TGTGCCAGCAGTAGGTCCTGCTGCGACACTGAAGCTTTCTTT	CASSRSCCDTEAFF
TRBV10-3	TRBD1	NA	TRBJ1-2	TGTGCCAGCAGTGAGGGACAGGGGGCTTTCTATGGCTACACCTTC	CASSEGQGAFYGYTF
TRBV15	TRBD2	few	TRBJ2-5	TGTGCCACCAGCGATACCGGGACTAGGCAAGAGACCCAGTACTTC	CATSDTGTRQETQYF
TRBV20-1	NA	few	TRBJ2-1	TGCAGTGCTGGCCATCTGAGCTCCTACAATGAGCAGTTCTTC	CSAGHLSSYNEQFF
TRBV4-1	NA	NA	TRBJ2-7	TGCGCCAGCAGCCCGTCTGGAGGCGAGCAGTACTTC	CASSPSGGEQYF
TRBV28	NA	NA	TRBJ1-2	TGTGCCAGCAGTTTTTTAGGAGGGCTCCTTTATGGCTACACCTTC	CASSFLGGLLYGYTF
TRBV3-1	TRBD1	few	TRBJ1-4	TGTGCCAGCAGCGCGACAGGGGGGAATGAAAAACTGTTTTTT	CASSATGGNEKLFF
TRBV2	NA	few	TRBJ2-5	TGTGCCGGCAGAACCCGGCGAGAGACCCAGTACTTC	CAGRTRRETQYF
TRBV20-1	TRBD2	once	TRBJ2-1	TGCAGTGCTATTAGTCGGGGGGGCCTCAATGAGCAGTTCTTC	CSAISRGGLNEQFF
TRBV20-1	TRBD1	NA	TRBJ2-5	TGCAGTGCTACCAACTACAGGGGGCAAGAGACCCAGTACTTC	CSATNYRGQETQYF
TRBV7-9	TRBD1	few	TRBJ1-4	TGTGCCAGCTGGGGACAGTATAATGAAAAACTGTTTTTT	CASWGQYNEKLFF
TRBV7-2	TRBD1	few	TRBJ1-6	TGTGCCAGCAGCTTGGGACAGACCCTCCACTTT	CASSLGQTLHF
TRBV28	NA	NA	TRBJ2-2	TGTGCCAGCAGTTTTTGGGAACAGGCATTCAACACCGGGGAGCTGTTTTTT	CASSFWEQAFNTGELFF
TRBV2	TRBD2	NA	TRBJ2-1	TGTGCCAGCAGTGAATCAGCCAGGGAGGGTGAGCAGTTCTTC	CASSESAREGEQFF
TRBV7-2	NA	few	TRBJ1-1	TGTGCCAGCAGCTTAGATGGGGCGCTCGGTGGCGGCACTGAAGCTTTCTTT	CASSLDGALGGGTEAFF
TRBV28	NA	NA	TRBJ2-7	TGTGCCAGCAGTTTTAATGGGGGGGCGTACGGGCAGTACTTC	CASSFNGGAYGQYF
TRBV9	NA	NA	TRBJ1-2	TGTGCCAGCAGCAACAAGAGGACAGAGAATAACTATGGCTACACCTTC	CASSNKRTENNYGYTF
TRBV9	NA	few	TRBJ2-1	TGTGCCAGCAGCGTAGAGGGCGAAGGTGAGCAGTTCTTC	CASSVEGEGEQFF
TRBV27	NA	NA	TRBJ2-7	TGTGCCAGCAGTCCCAGGGATCAAGGGTACGAGCAGTACTTC	CASSPRDQGYEQYF
TRBV7-2	NA	few	TRBJ2-3	TGTGCCAGCAGCTACCTTGGCAGCACAGATACGCAGTATTTT	CASSYLGSTDTQYF
TRBV5-1	NA	NA	TRBJ2-5	TGCGCCAGCAGAGATGGGAGTACCTACCAAGAGACCCAGTACTTC	CASRDGSTYQETQYF
TRBV28	NA	many	TRBJ2-7	TGTGCCAGCAGTTACAGGGTGAGCTCCTACGAGCAGTACTTC	CASSYRVSSYEQYF
TRBV5-1	NA	NA	TRBJ1-1	TGCGCCAGCAGCTTGGTGGGGCGGGGAATGAACACTGAAGCTTTCTTT	CASSLVGRGMNTEAFF
TRBV7-2	NA	NA	TRBJ2-1	TGTGCCAGCAGCTTAGGAGTGCTGGAAGGGTACAATGAGCAGTTCTTC	CASSLGVLEGYNEQFF
TRBV3-1	NA	NA	TRBJ2-7	TGTGCCAGCAGCCAATCCTGGGTTTACGAGCAGTACTTC	CASSQSWVYEQYF
TRBV6-1	NA	NA	TRBJ2-3	TGTGCCAGCAGTCCGCCATCCCCAGGGCCGCCCCCTACGGTAGATACGCAGTATTTT	CASSPPSPGPPPTVDTQYF
TRBV18	NA	once	TRBJ2-7	TGTGCCAGCTCACCACCTATCGGGGCTGGATACGAGCAGTACTTC	CASSPPIGAGYEQYF
TRBV7-2	TRBD2	NA	TRBJ2-1	TGTGCCAGCAGCTTAACGGCAGCGGGAGGCCTCTACAATGAGCAGTTCTTC	CASSLTAAGGLYNEQFF
TRBV3-1	NA	NA	TRBJ1-6	TGTGCCAGCGGTAGAACGGACATCGTAGACTCACCCCTCCACTTT	CASGRTDIVDSPLHF
TRBV5-8	NA	NA	TRBJ2-7	TGTGCCAGCAGCTTAAGGGGCGAGGGAGTATTCGACGAGCAGTACTTC	CASSLRGEGVFDEQYF
TRBV24-1	NA	NA	TRBJ1-2	TGTGCCACCAGTGGAGGGTTTAACTATGGCTACACCTTC	CATSGGFNYGYTF
TRBV18	NA	NA	TRBJ1-2	TGTGCCAGCTCACCCACTGCAGGGGAGGCTGGCTACACCTTC	CASSPTAGEAGYTF
TRBV20-1	TRBD2	NA	TRBJ2-7	TGCAGTGCCTCAGCGGGAGGGAAAAGCTACGAGCAGTACTTC	CSASAGGKSYEQYF
TRBV13	NA	few	TRBJ2-1	TGTGCCAGCAGCTCGAGACTGCAGGAGCAGTTCTTC	CASSSRLQEQFF
TRBV7-6	TRBD1	few	TRBJ1-1	TGTGCCAGCAGGGCCGGGACAGGTGCCACTGAAGCTTTCTTT	CASRAGTGATEAFF
TRBV29-1	TRBD1	few	TRBJ1-1	TGCAGCGTTGCCGGGACAGCCATGAACACTGAAGCTTTCTTT	CSVAGTAMNTEAFF
TRBV4-3	NA	NA	TRBJ2-7	TGCGCCAGCGCAAGATGGTTGGGCTACGAGCAGTACTTC	CASARWLGYEQYF
TRBV29-1	TRBD1	NA	TRBJ2-1	TGCAGCGGCGCCCCTGTATGGACAGGAGACTATTATATACACAATGAGCAGTTCTTC	CSGAPVWTGDYYIHNEQFF
TRBV7-9	NA	few	TRBJ2-7	TGTGCCAGCAGCATAGCCCTAAGTCCCTACGAGCAGTACTTC	CASSIALSPYEQYF
TRBV29-1	TRBD1	NA	TRBJ2-1	TGCAGCGTTGATGAGGGGGCCAGAGGGAGCGATGAGCAGTTCTTC	CSVDEGARGSDEQFF